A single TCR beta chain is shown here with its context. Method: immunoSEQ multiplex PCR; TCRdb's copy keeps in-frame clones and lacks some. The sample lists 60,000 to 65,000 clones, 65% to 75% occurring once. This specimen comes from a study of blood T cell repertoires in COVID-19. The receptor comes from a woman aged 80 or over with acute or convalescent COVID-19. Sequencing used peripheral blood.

This CDR3 is CASSPQGAGNYGYTF. The DNA for the CDR3 is TGTGCCAGTAGTCCGCAGGGGGCGGGAAACTATGGCTACACCTTC. This chain uses TRBV19 with TRBJ1-2; 8 bases line up with TRBD1. With 5 bases clipped from V and 2 bases from J, the junction kept 7 bases outside the gene matches. The germline V gene encodes CDR1 LNHDA and CDR2 SQIVND (reference sequence). This CDR3 contains 15 residues.